Presented here are 22 T cell receptor beta chains from one specimen sequenced in a study of metastatic and nonmetastatic thyroid tumors. TCRdb re-clonotyped the PCR reads through MiXCR. The sample consists of 84,000 or so clones, 7.5% to 9% of them appearing once. Each patient came to thyroid surgery without any prior treatment (of any kind). Sequencing used blood. The receptors derive from a female donor with papillary thyroid cancer or a benign thyroid nodule (not recorded which). Some clones in this sample may be carry-over from other donors' samples.

This clone has a count of ten or more. This chain joins TRBV6-1 and TRBJ1-1; TRBD1 matches at 9 bases. J was trimmed by 4 bases and V by 7 bases; bases with no gene match: 10. Germline CDR1 MNHNS, CDR2 SASEGT. The CDR3 runs 15 residues. CDR3: CASNGDRASGTEAFF. The DNA of the CDR3 is TGTGCCAGCAACGGGGACAGGGCAAGCGGCACTGAAGCTTTCTTT.

This clone was observed at least ten times. The gene calls are TRBV7-9 and TRBJ1-5, with D hard to call. V lost 5 bases to trimming and J lost 0 bases, with 11 bases between them. CDR3 length: 15 amino acids. Germline CDR1 SEHNR, CDR2 FQNEAQ (reference sequence). CDR3 coding DNA: TGTGCCAGCAGCCCAGGACGGACTAGCAATCAGCCCCAGCATTTT. Encoded protein: CASSPGRTSNQPQHF. Full variable domain (missing parts from reference TRBV7-9 and TRBJ1-5): DTGVSQNPRHKITKRGQNVTFRCDPISEHNRLYWYRQTLGQGPEFLTYFQNEAQLEKSRLLSDRFSAERPKGSFSTLEIQRTEQGDSAMYLCASSPGRTSNQPQHFGDGTRLSIL.

This clone was seen a handful of times. The chain has TRBV28 and TRBJ1-3; D gene unclear. V was clipped by 6 bases and J by 3 bases, with 9 bases between them. The CDR3 length is 13 residues. Germline loops: CDR1 MDHEN, CDR2 SYDVKM. The CDR3 sequence: CASRKGGGNTIYF. The CDR3, as DNA: TGTGCCAGCAGAAAGGGTGGTGGAAACACCATATATTTT.

Many counts were recorded for this clone. This sequence joins TRBV5-1 and TRBJ1-2; weak D call: TRBD1 (5 bases). The length of the CDR3 is 14 residues. Trimming shortened V by 1 base and J by 4 bases, and 11 bases separated the two germline ends. CDR1 SGHRS and CDR2 YFSETQ come from the germline V gene. DNA for the CDR3: TGCGCCAGCAGCTTGTCCGGGACGGCCTATGGCTACACCTTC. Its protein product is CASSLSGTAYGYTF. The whole variable domain, filled in from reference TRBV5-1 and TRBJ1-2, reads KAGVTQTPRYLIKTRGQQVTLSCSPISGHRSVSWYQQTPGQGLQFLFEYFSETQRNKGNFPGRFSGRQFSNSRSEMNVSTLELGDSALYLCASSLSGTAYGYTFGSGTRLTVV.

The V call is TRBV5-4, the J call TRBJ1-1; no clear D. The V end was cut by 0 bases, the J end by 5 bases, with 20 bases between. Germline loops: CDR1 SGHNT, CDR2 YYREEE (reference sequence). The CDR3 sequence is 17 residues long. The CDR3 nucleotides are TGTGCCAGCAGCTTGGCCTCTTGGGCGCCGGAAGGGACTGAAGCTTTCTTT. Translated: CASSLASWAPEGTEAFF.

For this clone: The sample has other DNA sequences that encode this CDR3 too. CDR3 coding DNA: TGTGCCAGCAGCCGGGACAGTAGGTCCTACGAGCAGTACTTC. It specifies CASSRDSRSYEQYF. The chain is built from TRBV6-1 and TRBJ2-7; 7 bases line up with TRBD1. V shed 6 bases, J shed 1 base, and the junction held 6 bases outside the gene matches. The CDR3 totals 14 residues. The germline gives CDR1 MNHNS, CDR2 SASEGT.

This clone came up many times. A much larger clone differs by one base, so this may be a read error. The CDR3 nucleotides read TGTGCCAGCAGTGACGCGCAAAGGGCCCACACCTTC. It encodes CASSDAQRAHTF. The chain couples TRBV2 to TRBJ1-2; D not certain. In germline, CDR1 is SNHLY, CDR2 FYNNEI. The CDR3 has 12 amino acids. V lost 3 bases to trimming and J lost 12 bases, with 14 bases between them.

Many counts were recorded for this clone. This sequence joins TRBV18 and TRBJ1-2; D gene unclear. Germline V CDR1 and CDR2: KGHSH, LQKENI. Trimming removed 3 bases at V and 8 bases at J, with 13 bases between. The CDR3 spans 13 residues. The CDR3 spells CASSPGSLGGYTF. Here the CDR3 DNA reads TGTGCCAGCTCACCGGGCAGTCTGGGCGGCTACACCTTC. Full variable domain (remainder filled in from reference TRBV18 and TRBJ1-2): NAGVMQNPRHLVRRRGQEARLRCSPMKGHSHVYWYRQLPEEGLKFMVYLQKENIIDESGMPKERFSAEFPKEGPSILRIQQVVRGDSAAYFCASSPGSLGGYTFGSGTRLTVV.

This clone was detected only a few times. The genes are TRBV6-6 and TRBJ2-2; no clear D. The CDR3 loop spans 14 amino acids. The V end was cut by 3 bases, the J end by 4 bases, with 9 bases between. The germline V gene encodes CDR1 MNHNY and CDR2 SVGAGI (reference sequence). The CDR3 spells CASSYSRSTGELFF. The CDR3 bases are TGTGCCAGCAGTTATTCCAGGTCCACCGGGGAGCTGTTTTTT.

This clone has a count of ten or more. This sequence joins TRBV6-1 and TRBJ2-7, with D possibly called TRBD1 or TRBD2 (5 bases each). The CDR3 contains 16 residues. V lost 3 bases, J lost 2 bases, and 17 bases lay in between. CDR1 MNHNS and CDR2 SASEGT come from the germline V gene. The CDR3 DNA sequence: TGTGCCAGCAGTGAGGTGATCTGGGGGTCGGCCTACGAGCAGTACTTC. It translates to CASSEVIWGSAYEQYF.

This clone was seen at least ten times. The chain is built from TRBV12-3 or TRBV12-4 and TRBJ2-5; 7 bases are shared with TRBD1. Trimming at V came to 6 bases and at J to 2 bases, leaving 9 bases not matched to a gene. CDR3 size: 15 residues. CDR3 in amino acids: CASSPDRVRQETQYF. CDR3 DNA sequence: TGTGCCAGCAGCCCCGACAGGGTGCGACAAGAGACCCAGTACTTC.

In this sample, this clone turned up many times. This chain connects TRBV3-1 to TRBJ2-7, with TRBD1 identical over 8 bases. There are 18 residues in the CDR3. The V gene end was trimmed by 0 bases and the J gene end by 4 bases; junction bases not matched to a gene: 14. The germline CDR1 and CDR2 sequences are LGHDT and YNNKEL (reference sequence). CDR3 residues: CASSQERGPGTGLYEQYF. CDR3 DNA: TGTGCCAGCAGCCAAGAAAGGGGGCCCGGGACAGGACTTTACGAGCAGTACTTC.

This clone has a handful of counts. V and J are TRBV9 and TRBJ2-1; 8 nucleotides align to TRBD1. Losses at the gene ends were 0 bases for V and 4 bases for J; bases not matched to a gene: 3. CDR1 and CDR2 from the germline V gene are SGDLS and YYNGEE. The CDR3 is 15 amino acids. CDR3 loop: CASSVEGQEYNEQFF. CDR3 bases: TGTGCCAGCAGCGTAGAGGGACAGGAATACAATGAGCAGTTCTTC.

The sample holds many counts of this clone. The V gene is TRBV3-1, the J gene TRBJ2-1; D tentatively fits TRBD1 or TRBD2 (5 bases each). Germline V gives CDR1 LGHDT, CDR2 YNNKEL (reference sequence). This CDR3 is 14 amino acids long. The V gene lost 2 bases and the J gene lost 6 bases, with 11 bases spanning the gap. The CDR3 bases are TGTGCCAGCAGCCAACGGGGACGGGCCAATGAGCAGTTCTTC. Amino acids: CASSQRGRANEQFF.

The chain carries TRBV20-1 and TRBJ1-5; TRBD1 might be the D (6 bases). Germline V CDR1 and CDR2: DFQATT, SNEGSKA (reference sequence). Trimming shortened V by 3 bases and J by 8 bases, and 17 bases separated the two germline ends. The CDR3 has 14 residues. The CDR3 DNA is TGCAGTGCTAGGAGTGGGGGGCTGGGGGAGCCCCAGCATTTT. The encoded protein is CSARSGGLGEPQHF.

This clone was recorded at least ten times. This rearrangement joins TRBV29-1 to TRBJ1-2, with D hard to call. The CDR3 has 13 amino acids. The germline V gene encodes CDR1 SQVTM and CDR2 ANQGSEA. V was shortened by 1 base and J by 0 bases, with 6 bases between the two germline ends. The CDR3 sequence is CSVEVGPNYGYTF. DNA of the CDR3: TGCAGCGTTGAAGTCGGTCCTAACTATGGCTACACCTTC.

This chain joins TRBV20-1 and TRBJ2-3, with 9 bases identical to TRBD2. V shed 5 bases, J shed 4 bases, and the junction held 7 bases outside the gene matches. CDR1 and CDR2 (germline): DFQATT, SNEGSKA (reference sequence). The CDR3 is 14 residues long. As DNA, the CDR3 is TGCAGTGCTGGGGGGGTAGCGGGAGCAGATACGCAGTATTTT. Amino acid sequence: CSAGGVAGADTQYF.

The chain recombines TRBV27 with TRBJ1-2, with D perhaps TRBD1 (5 bases). This CDR3 is 15 amino acids long. Germline values: CDR1 MNHEY, CDR2 SMNVEV (reference sequence). V was clipped by 3 bases and J by 1 base, with 12 bases between them. CDR3 bases: TGTGCCAGCAGTTTGGGGCAGTCCTTTAACTATGGCTACACCTTC. Amino acid sequence: CASSLGQSFNYGYTF.

This clone was seen repeatedly, ten times or more. The V call is TRBV12-3 or TRBV12-4, the J call TRBJ2-3; 8 positions match TRBD2. The CDR3 has 15 residues. Germline trimming cut 5 bases from V and 6 bases from J; bases unmatched to any gene: 10. DNA for the CDR3: TGTGCCAGCAGTAGCCGGGGAGCGGGGGTCGATACGCAGTATTTT. Translation: CASSSRGAGVDTQYF.

This clone appeared many times. The chain employs TRBV3-1 and TRBJ2-3; 11 bases fit TRBD1. The CDR3 has 17 amino acids. V shed 5 bases, J shed 4 bases, and the junction held 11 bases outside the gene matches. Germline V gene sequence: CDR1 LGHDT, CDR2 YNNKEL (reference sequence). The CDR3 DNA follows: TGTGCCAGCAGCTTCGGACCGGGACAGGGGGGGTCAGATACGCAGTATTTT. As protein: CASSFGPGQGGSDTQYF.

This chain links TRBV6-1 with TRBJ2-7; D unresolved. Germline V gene data show CDR1 as MNHNS and CDR2 as SASEGT. This CDR3 has 14 residues. V was pared by 1 base and J by 2 bases, with 9 bases between. CDR3 protein: CASSEGSWPYEQYF. DNA of the CDR3: TGTGCCAGCAGTGAAGGGTCGTGGCCCTACGAGCAGTACTTC.

This clone was seen ten or more times. The gene calls are TRBV9 and TRBJ1-1, with D unclear. Germline loops: CDR1 SGDLS, CDR2 YYNGEE. CDR3 length: 14 residues. Trimming cost V 5 bases and J 2 bases, with 13 bases left between them. The CDR3 loop reads CASSPQVVNTEAFF. DNA of the CDR3: TGTGCCAGCAGTCCCCAGGTTGTAAACACTGAAGCTTTCTTT. Filled out from reference TRBV9 and TRBJ1-1, the complete variable domain reads DSGVTQTPKHLITATGQRVTLRCSPRSGDLSVYWYQQSLDQGLQFLIQYYNGEERAKGNILERFSAQQFPDLHSELNLSSLELGDSALYFCASSPQVVNTEAFFGQGTRLTVV.